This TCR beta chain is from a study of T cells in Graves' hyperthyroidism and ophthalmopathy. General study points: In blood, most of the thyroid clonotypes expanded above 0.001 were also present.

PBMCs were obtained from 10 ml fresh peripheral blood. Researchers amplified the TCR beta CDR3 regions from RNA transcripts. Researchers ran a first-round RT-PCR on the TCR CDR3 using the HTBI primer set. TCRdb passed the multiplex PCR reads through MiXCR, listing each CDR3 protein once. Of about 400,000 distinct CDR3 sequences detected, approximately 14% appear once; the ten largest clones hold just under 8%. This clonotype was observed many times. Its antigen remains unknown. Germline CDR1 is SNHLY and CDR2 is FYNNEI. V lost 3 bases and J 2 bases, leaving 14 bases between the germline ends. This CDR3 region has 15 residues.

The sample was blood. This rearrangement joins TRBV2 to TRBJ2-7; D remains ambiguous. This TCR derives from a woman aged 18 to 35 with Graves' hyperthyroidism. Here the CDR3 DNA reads TGTGCCAGCAGTGACGAGGTGTATGGTACCTACGAGCAGTACTTC. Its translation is CASSDEVYGTYEQYF.